A single sample gave rise to the 10 T cell receptor beta chains below, sequenced in a study of cytomegalovirus exposure and HLA in healthy donors (dated by TCRdb to 2015 to 2018). Libraries were made using the immunoSEQ multiplex PCR assay. A mixture of 60 forward primers for TCR Vbeta segments and 13 reverse primers for TCR Jbeta segments was used in the multiplex PCR. In its TCRdb copy, this immuneACCESS table keeps in-frame sequences only and misses some clones. Where compared with another copy, unresolved V genes explain less than half of these, and the others have no known cause. The sample records some 180,000 clones, around 80% of which are singletons. Approximately 1.7% of the sample belongs to the ten largest clones. Sample: PBMCs. The receptors originated from a man between 40 and 49 years old in good health and CMV-seropositive.

This clone was detected only once. V usage is TRBV4-3 and J usage is TRBJ1-1; 7 nucleotides match TRBD1. The V segment lost 0 bases and the J segment 6 bases; nucleotides outside the gene matches: 7. The V gene's germline CDR1 is LGHNA and CDR2 YSLEER. The CDR3 extends over 15 amino acids. The CDR3 coding sequence is TGCGCCAGCAGCCAAGATGGGACAGTGAATTCTGAAGCTTTCTTT. Protein product: CASSQDGTVNSEAFF.

The CDR3 DNA reads as TGTGCCAGCAGTCTACTTGACAGGGAGAAAGCTTTCTTT. It encodes CASSLLDREKAFF. This chain links TRBV6-5 with TRBJ1-1; 7 bases line up with TRBD1. The V gene end was trimmed by 5 bases and the J gene end by 9 bases; junction bases not matched to a gene: 9. In germline, CDR1 is MNHEY, CDR2 SVGAGI. CDR3 size: 13 residues.

This sequence joins TRBV6-6 and TRBJ1-2; TRBD1 is a possible D gene (5 bases). The CDR3 is 15 amino acids. V was cut by 0 bases and J by 7 bases, with 15 bases left in between. Germline loops: CDR1 MNHNY, CDR2 SVGAGI (reference sequence). CDR3 residues: CASSYSAREVGGYTF. CDR3 DNA: TGTGCCAGCAGTTACTCGGCCAGGGAAGTAGGTGGCTACACCTTC.

This chain uses TRBV6-5 with TRBJ1-3, with D hard to call. V lost 7 bases and J lost 0, with 4 bases in between. The CDR3 loop spans 12 amino acids. CDR1 is MNHEY, CDR2 SVGAGI, per germline. The CDR3 nucleotides read TGTGCCAGCACTAGCTCTGGAAACACCATATATTTT. Its protein product is CASTSSGNTIYF.

This chain joins TRBV2 and TRBJ1-4; D not certain. Germline V lookup: CDR1 SNHLY, CDR2 FYNNEI. CDR3 length equals 13 residues. V dropped 10 bases and J dropped 2 bases, with 11 bases sitting between them. CDR3 DNA sequence: TGTGCCACCTGTCCCTCCACTAATGAAAAACTGTTTTTT. Residues: CATCPSTNEKLFF. The entire variable domain, with the rest obtained from reference TRBV2 and TRBJ1-4, is as follows: EPEVTQTPSHQVTQMGQEVILRCVPISNHLYFYWYRQILGQKVEFLVSFYNNEISEKSEIFDDQFSVERPDGSNFTLKIRSTKLEDSAMYFCATCPSTNEKLFFGSGTQLSVL.

This clone was seen only once. The chain is built from TRBV9 and TRBJ1-5; the D gene is possibly TRBD1 (5 bases). The germline V and J ends were trimmed by 0 bases and 6 bases, with 7 bases remaining between them. Germline V gives CDR1 SGDLS, CDR2 YYNGEE. This CDR3 comprises 13 residues. The DNA of the CDR3 is TGTGCCAGCAGCGTAGGGGGCAGTCAGCCCCAGCATTTT. Translating gives CASSVGGSQPQHF.

This clone was counted a few times. CDR3 bases: TGTGCCAGCAGCTTAAATGCGGTAAATGAGCAGTTCTTC. It codes for CASSLNAVNEQFF. The chain couples TRBV7-2 to TRBJ2-1; D remains ambiguous. This CDR3 spans 13 amino acids. Between the trimmed V and J ends, which lost 2 bases and 7 bases, there was a span of 9 bases. CDR1 is SGHTA and CDR2 is FQGNSA in the germline V gene.

V is TRBV2 and J is TRBJ2-1; D is unclear. Between the trimmed V and J ends, which lost 0 bases and 9 bases, there was a span of 12 bases. CDR1 and CDR2 (germline): SNHLY, FYNNEI. This CDR3 has 14 amino acids. The CDR3 sequence: CASSEALRSSEQFF. DNA of the CDR3: TGTGCCAGCAGTGAAGCGCTTCGGAGCTCTGAGCAGTTCTTC.

The rearrangement links TRBV5-4 to TRBJ2-7; 7 positions match TRBD2. The CDR3 spans 19 residues. The germline V gene has CDR1 SGHNT and CDR2 YYREEE (reference sequence). V shed 4 bases, J shed 2 bases, and the junction held 21 bases outside the gene matches. The CDR3 region is CASSQRQPGQSGLAYEQYF. The CDR3 DNA follows: TGTGCCAGCAGCCAACGACAACCCGGTCAATCTGGACTAGCCTACGAGCAGTACTTC. Full variable domain (missing parts from reference TRBV5-4 and TRBJ2-7): ETGVTQSPTHLIKTRGQQVTLRCSSQSGHNTVSWYQQALGQGPQFIFQYYREEENGRGNFPPRFSGLQFPNYSSELNVNALELDDSALYLCASSQRQPGQSGLAYEQYFGPGTRLTVT.

V gene TRBV19 combines with J gene TRBJ1-2; D might be TRBD1 (5 bases). The CDR3 spans 15 residues. V lost 4 bases to trimming and J lost 3 bases, with 15 bases between them. The germline gives CDR1 LNHDA, CDR2 SQIVND (reference sequence). The CDR3 here is CASSRRGRAHYGYTF. The CDR3 DNA reads as TGTGCCAGTAGTAGGCGGGGGAGGGCTCACTATGGCTACACCTTC.